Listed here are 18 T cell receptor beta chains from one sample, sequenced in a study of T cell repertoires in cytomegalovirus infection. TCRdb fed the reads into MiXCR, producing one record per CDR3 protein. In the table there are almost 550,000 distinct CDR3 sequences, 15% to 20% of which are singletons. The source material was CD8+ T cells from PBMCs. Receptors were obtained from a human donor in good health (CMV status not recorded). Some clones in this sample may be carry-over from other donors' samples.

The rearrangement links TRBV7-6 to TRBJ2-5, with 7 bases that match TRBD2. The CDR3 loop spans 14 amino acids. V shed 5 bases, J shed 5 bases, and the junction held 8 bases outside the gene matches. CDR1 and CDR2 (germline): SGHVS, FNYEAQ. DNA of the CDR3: TGTGCCAGCAGCCGAAAGGGAGGGTTGGAGACCCAGTACTTC. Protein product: CASSRKGGLETQYF.

CDR3 sequence: CASSSRQGAEAFF. The CDR3 DNA is TGTGCCAGTTCATCCCGTCAAGGTGCTGAAGCTTTCTTT. The chain recombines TRBV19 with TRBJ1-1; unclear D gene. With 8 bases removed from V and 6 bases from J, the gap between germline ends came to 16 bases. The CDR3 sequence is 13 residues long. Germline assignment: CDR1 LNHDA and CDR2 SQIVND (reference sequence).

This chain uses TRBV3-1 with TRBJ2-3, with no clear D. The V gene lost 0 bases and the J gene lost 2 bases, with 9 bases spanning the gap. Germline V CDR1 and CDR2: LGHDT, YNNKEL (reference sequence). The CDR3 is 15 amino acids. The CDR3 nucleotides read TGTGCCAGCAGCCAAGAGATCGGCGACACAGATACGCAGTATTTT. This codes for CASSQEIGDTDTQYF.

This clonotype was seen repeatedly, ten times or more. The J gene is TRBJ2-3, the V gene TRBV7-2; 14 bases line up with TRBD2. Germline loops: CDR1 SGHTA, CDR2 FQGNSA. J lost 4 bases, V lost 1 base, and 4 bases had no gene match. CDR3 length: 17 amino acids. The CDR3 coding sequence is TGTGCCAGCAGCTTAGTGACTAGCGGGGGGGGATCAGATACGCAGTATTTT. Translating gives CASSLVTSGGGSDTQYF.

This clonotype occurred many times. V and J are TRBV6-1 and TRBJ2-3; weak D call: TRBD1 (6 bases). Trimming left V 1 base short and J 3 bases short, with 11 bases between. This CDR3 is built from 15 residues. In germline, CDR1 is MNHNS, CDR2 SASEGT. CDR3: CASSEVGAETDTQYF. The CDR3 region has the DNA TGTGCCAGCAGTGAAGTGGGGGCAGAGACAGATACGCAGTATTTT.

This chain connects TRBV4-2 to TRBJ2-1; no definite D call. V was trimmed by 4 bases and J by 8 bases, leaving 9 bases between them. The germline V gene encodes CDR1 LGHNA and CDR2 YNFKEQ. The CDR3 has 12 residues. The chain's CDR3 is CASSLVPDEQFF. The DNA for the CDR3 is TGTGCCAGCAGCCTAGTCCCCGATGAGCAGTTCTTC.

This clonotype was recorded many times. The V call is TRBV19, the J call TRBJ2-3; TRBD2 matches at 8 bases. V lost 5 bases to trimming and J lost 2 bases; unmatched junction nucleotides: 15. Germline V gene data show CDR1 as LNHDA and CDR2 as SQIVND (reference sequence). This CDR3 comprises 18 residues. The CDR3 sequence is CASSADSGLEGPTDTQYF. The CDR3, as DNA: TGTGCCAGTAGTGCGGATTCGGGACTAGAAGGGCCCACAGATACGCAGTATTTT.

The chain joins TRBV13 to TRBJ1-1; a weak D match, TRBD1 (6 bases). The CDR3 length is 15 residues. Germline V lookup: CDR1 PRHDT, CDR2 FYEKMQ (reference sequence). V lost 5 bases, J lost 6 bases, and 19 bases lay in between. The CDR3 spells CASSQAGTSDPEAFF. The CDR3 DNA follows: TGTGCCAGCAGCCAAGCCGGGACATCTGACCCTGAAGCTTTCTTT.

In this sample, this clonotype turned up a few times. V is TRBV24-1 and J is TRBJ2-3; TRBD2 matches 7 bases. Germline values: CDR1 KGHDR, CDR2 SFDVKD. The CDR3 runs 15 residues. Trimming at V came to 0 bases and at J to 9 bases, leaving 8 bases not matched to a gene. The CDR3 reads CATSDLAGTTSTQYF. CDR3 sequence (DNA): TGTGCCACCAGTGATTTGGCTGGGACTACCTCGACGCAGTATTTT.

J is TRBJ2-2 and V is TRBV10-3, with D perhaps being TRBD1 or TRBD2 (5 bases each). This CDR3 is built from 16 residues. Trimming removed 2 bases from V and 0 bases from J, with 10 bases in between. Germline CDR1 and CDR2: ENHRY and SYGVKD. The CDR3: CAISEIGGPNTGELFF. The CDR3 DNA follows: TGTGCCATCAGTGAGATTGGGGGTCCGAACACCGGGGAGCTGTTTTTT.

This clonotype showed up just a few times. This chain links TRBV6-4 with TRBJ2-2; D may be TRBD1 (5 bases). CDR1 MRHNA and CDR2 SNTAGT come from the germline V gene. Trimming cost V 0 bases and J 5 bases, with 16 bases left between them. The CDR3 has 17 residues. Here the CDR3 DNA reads TGTGCCAGCAGTGACTCTATCAAAAGGGGCAAAACCGGGGAGCTGTTTTTT. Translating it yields CASSDSIKRGKTGELFF.

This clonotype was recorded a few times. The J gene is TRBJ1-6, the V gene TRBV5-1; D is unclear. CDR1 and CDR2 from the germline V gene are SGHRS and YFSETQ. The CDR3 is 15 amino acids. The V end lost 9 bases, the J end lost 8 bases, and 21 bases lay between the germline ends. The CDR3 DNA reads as TGCGCCACCAGACCGCAGGATGTCGGCGATTCACCCCTCCACTTT. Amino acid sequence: CATRPQDVGDSPLHF.

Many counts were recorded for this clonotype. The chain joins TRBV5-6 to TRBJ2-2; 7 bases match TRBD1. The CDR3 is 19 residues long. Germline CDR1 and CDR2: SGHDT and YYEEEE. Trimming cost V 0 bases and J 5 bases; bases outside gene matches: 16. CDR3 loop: CASSLVYYRRQGRTGELFF. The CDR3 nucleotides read TGTGCCAGCAGCTTGGTTTACTACCGCCGACAGGGCAGAACCGGGGAGCTGTTTTTT.

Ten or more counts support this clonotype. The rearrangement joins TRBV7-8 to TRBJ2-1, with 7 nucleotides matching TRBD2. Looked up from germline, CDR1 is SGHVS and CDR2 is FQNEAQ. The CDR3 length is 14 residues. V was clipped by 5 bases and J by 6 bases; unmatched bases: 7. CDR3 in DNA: TGTGCCAGCAGCCCGCGGGAGTACCTCAATGAGCAGTTCTTC. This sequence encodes CASSPREYLNEQFF.

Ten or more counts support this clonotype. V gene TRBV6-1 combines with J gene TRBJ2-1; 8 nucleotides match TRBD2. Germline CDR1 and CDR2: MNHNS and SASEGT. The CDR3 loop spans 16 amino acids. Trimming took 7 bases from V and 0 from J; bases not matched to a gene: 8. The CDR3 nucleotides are TGTGCCAGCACCAGAACTAGCGGACCCTCCTACAATGAGCAGTTCTTC. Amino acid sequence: CASTRTSGPSYNEQFF.

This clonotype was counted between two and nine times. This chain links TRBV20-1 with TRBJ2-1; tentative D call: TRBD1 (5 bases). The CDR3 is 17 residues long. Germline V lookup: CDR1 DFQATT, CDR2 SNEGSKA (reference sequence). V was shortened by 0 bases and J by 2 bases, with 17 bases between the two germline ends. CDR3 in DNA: TGCAGTGCTAGAGATCTGGCGGCCAGGGCACCCTACAATGAGCAGTTCTTC. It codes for CSARDLAARAPYNEQFF.

The CDR3 DNA follows: TGTGCCAGCAGTTTAGTGTATGGTGAAAAACTGTTTTTT. Amino acid sequence: CASSLVYGEKLFF. The chain uses TRBV27 and TRBJ1-4; D unresolved. CDR3 length: 13 amino acids. V lost 2 bases and J lost 7, with 8 bases in between. CDR1 and CDR2 from the germline V gene are MNHEY and SMNVEV (reference sequence). The full variable domain, rest sourced from reference TRBV27 and TRBJ1-4, is EAQVTQNPRYLITVTGKKLTVTCSQNMNHEYMSWYRQDPGLGLRQIYYSMNVEVTDKGDVPEGYKVSRKEKRNFPLILESPSPNQTSLYFCASSLVYGEKLFFGSGTQLSVL.

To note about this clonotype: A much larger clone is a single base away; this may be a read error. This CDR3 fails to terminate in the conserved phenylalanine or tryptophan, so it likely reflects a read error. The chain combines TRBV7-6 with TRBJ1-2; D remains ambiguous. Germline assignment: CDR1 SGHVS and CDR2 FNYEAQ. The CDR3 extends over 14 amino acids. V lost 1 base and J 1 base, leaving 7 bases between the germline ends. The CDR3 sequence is CASSLGHGNYGYTL. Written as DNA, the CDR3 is TGTGCCAGCAGCTTAGGCCACGGTAACTATGGCTACACCTTA.